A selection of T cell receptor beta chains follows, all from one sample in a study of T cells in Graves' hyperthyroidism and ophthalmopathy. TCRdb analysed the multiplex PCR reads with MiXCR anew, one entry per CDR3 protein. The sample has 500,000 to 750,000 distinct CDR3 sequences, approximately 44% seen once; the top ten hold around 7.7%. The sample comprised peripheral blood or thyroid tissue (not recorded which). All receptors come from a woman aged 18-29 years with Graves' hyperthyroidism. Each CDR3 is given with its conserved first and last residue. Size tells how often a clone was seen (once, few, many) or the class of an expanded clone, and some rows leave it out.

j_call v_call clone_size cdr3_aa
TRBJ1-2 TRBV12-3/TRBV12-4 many CASIRTGSGYTF
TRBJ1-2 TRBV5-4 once CASSGWANYGYTF
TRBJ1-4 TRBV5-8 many CASGREKLFF
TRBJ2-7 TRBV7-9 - CASSLVRGTGGAEQYF
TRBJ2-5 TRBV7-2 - CASTPSTSGRAWETQYF
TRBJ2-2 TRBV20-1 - CSASPSGTGYDTGELFF
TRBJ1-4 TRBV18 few CASSQGSGGQKLFF
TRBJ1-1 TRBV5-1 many CASSLAQGNTEAFF
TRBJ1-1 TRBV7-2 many CASSSRRETEAFF
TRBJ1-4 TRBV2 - CASSLAGRQGEKLFF
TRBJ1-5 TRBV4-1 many CASSQDGQYNQPQHF
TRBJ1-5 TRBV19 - CASMGGGPYSNQPQHF
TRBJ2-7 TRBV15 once CAASSQGTGTYYEQYF
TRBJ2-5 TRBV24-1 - CATSDPSETQYF
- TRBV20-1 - CSAASRLDNGNEQFF
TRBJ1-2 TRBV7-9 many CASTPDRANYGYTF
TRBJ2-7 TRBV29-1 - CSVRQGTGRLSYEQYF
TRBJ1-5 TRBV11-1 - CASSVGTGVDQPQHF
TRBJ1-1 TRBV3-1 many CASSQNPFWTGGTEAFF
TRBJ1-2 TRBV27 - CASRKTGMRDGYTF
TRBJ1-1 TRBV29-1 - CSVYLGQVSFGNTEAFF
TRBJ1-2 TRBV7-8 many CASSLERQGAWYGYTF
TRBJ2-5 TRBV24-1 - CATTSDLGQTQYF
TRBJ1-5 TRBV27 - CASSFTGTGFNQPQHF